This TCR beta chain originates from a study of cytomegalovirus exposure and HLA in healthy donors. Study-wide results and limits: Testing in vitro showed a few CMV-associated chains specific for CMV antigens.

Notes on this clone: Its antigen is not identified.

Primers: 60 Vbeta forward and 13 Jbeta reverse. TCRdb's table, derived via immunoSEQ multiplex PCR, lists solely in-frame clones and lacks some. The sample holds 120,000 or so clones, around 72% seen once. CDR3 length equals 12 residues. Germline V gives CDR1 SQVTM, CDR2 ANQGSEA. The trim removed 4 bases at V and 6 bases at J, leaving 3 bases unmatched. The chain joins TRBV29-1 to TRBJ2-3; the match to TRBD1 covers 8 bases. The TCR was taken from a man aged 25 to 45 in good health and CMV-seronegative. The sequenced sample consisted of PBMCs. CDR3 sequence: CSVGDRFDTQYF. The CDR3 region has the DNA TGCAGCGTTGGGGACAGGTTCGATACGCAGTATTTT.